The present T cell receptor beta chain was sequenced within a study of blood T cell repertoires in COVID-19. The overall study: COVID-19 samples from acute and convalescent phases originated in the United States, Italy and Spain. The analysed material was cDNA or gDNA that came from T cells, B-cell-depleted T cells, or PBMCs.

Germline CDR1 reads SGDLS; CDR2 reads YYNGEE. V was clipped by 4 bases and J by 7 bases, with 17 bases between them. CDR3 length: 14 amino acids. Original processing notes: Estimation of nucleated cell counts relied on the amplification of reference gene primers. The assay was immunoSEQ multiplex PCR, and TCRdb's table has in-frame clones only and misses some. The D gene and trimming were derived from the DNA, and the V and J assignments and clone size from that table. The table lists roughly 250,000 clones, under 90% of them singletons. The source is a woman aged 55-70 years with active or convalescent COVID-19. The V call is TRBV9, the J call TRBJ1-1; D may be TRBD1 (6 bases). Sequencing was performed on peripheral blood. DNA of the CDR3: TGTGCCAGCAGCCTAGATGCTTTAGGGGGTGAAGCTTTCTTT. Protein sequence: CASSLDALGGEAFF.